The present entry profiles one T cell receptor beta chain with its context. Its antigen is undetermined. The data stem from a study of T cell responses to AZD1222 COVID-19 vaccine. Regarding the study as a whole: Following two doses of AZD1222, Spike-specific TCR breadth and depth rose. Only six or seven AZD1222 recipients tested seropositive at baseline. Repertoires were sampled only after the peak T cell response.

V trimming: 2 bases; J trimming: 2 bases; junction bases outside the gene matches: 10. Germline V gene data show CDR1 as KGHSH and CDR2 as LQKENI. CDR3 length: 17 residues. Assay used: immunoSEQ multiplex PCR; TCRdb lists only in-frame clones, some missing. The table has about 190,000 clones, about 94% seen once. The V call is TRBV18, the J call TRBJ2-7; the match to TRBD1 covers 9 bases. The clonotype was recovered from an adult in good health. Sequenced material: peripheral blood, taken on day 0 of AZD1222 vaccination. The CDR3 protein is CASSPTFGTGKPYEQYF. In nucleotides, the CDR3 is TGTGCCAGCTCACCAACTTTTGGGACAGGGAAACCCTACGAGCAGTACTTC.